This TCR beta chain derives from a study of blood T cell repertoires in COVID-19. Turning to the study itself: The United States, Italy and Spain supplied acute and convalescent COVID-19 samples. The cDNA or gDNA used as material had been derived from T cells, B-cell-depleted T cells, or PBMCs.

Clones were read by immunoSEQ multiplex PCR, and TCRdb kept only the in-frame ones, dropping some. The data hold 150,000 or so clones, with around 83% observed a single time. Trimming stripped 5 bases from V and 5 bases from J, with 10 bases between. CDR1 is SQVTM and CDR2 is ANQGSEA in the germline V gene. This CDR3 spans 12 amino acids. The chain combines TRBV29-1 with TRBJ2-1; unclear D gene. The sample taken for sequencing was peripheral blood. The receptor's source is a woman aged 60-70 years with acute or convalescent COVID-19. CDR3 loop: CSVTPRNNEQFF. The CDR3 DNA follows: TGCAGCGTTACCCCTAGAAACAATGAGCAGTTCTTC.